The present TCR beta chain was sequenced within a study of blood T cells in healthy people across ages. A J-beta primer mix and a sample-barcoded 5' primer were used in a second PCR of about 7 to 12 cycles. TCRdb used MiXCR to reprocess the 5' RACE reads, holding one entry per CDR3 protein. Of 1.5 million to 2 million distinct CDR3 sequences in the sample, approximately 28% are singletons; the top ten hold 7.7%. The CDR3 covers 15 residues. J gave up 2 bases and V 3 bases, and 5 bases lay outside the gene matches. Germline assignment: CDR1 SGDLS and CDR2 YYNGEE. This clonotype was seen ten or more times.

The chain links TRBV9 to TRBJ2-1; 7 bases map to TRBD1. Sequencing input: blood. The sequence derives from a woman aged 30 to 39 in good health. The CDR3 region is CASSAPGQTYNEQFF. The CDR3, as DNA: TGTGCCAGCAGCGCCCCGGGACAGACCTACAATGAGCAGTTCTTC. Filled out from reference TRBV9 and TRBJ2-1, the complete variable domain reads DSGVTQTPKHLITATGQRVTLRCSPRSGDLSVYWYQQSLDQGLQFLIQYYNGEERAKGNILERFSAQQFPDLHSELNLSSLELGDSALYFCASSAPGQTYNEQFFGPGTRLTVL.